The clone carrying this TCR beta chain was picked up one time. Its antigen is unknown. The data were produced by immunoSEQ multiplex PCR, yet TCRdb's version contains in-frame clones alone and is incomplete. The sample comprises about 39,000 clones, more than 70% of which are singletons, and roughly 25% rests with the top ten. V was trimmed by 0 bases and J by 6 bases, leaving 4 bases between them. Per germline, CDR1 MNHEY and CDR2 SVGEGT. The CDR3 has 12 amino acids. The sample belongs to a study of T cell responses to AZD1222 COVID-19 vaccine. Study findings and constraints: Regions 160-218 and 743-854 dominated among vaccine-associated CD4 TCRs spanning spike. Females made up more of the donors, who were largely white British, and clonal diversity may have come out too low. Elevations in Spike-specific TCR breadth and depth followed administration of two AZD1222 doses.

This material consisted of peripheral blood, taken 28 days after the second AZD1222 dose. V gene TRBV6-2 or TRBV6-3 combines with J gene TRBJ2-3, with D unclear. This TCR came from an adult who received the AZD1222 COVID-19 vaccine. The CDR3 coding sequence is TGTGCCAGCAGTTACTCCTCTGATACGCAGTATTTT. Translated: CASSYSSDTQYF.